This record concerns one T cell receptor (beta chain) sequence. This specimen comes from a study of shared clonotypes between healthy human individuals. The germline V gene has CDR1 SGHAT and CDR2 FQNNGV. After removal of 6 bases from V and 8 bases from J, the junction contained 7 bases not matched to a gene. This CDR3 region has 13 residues. Data came from immunoSEQ multiplex PCR; TCRdb stores just in-frame clones and leaves some out. The sample has about 1 million clones, roughly 80% seen once; the top ten hold about 1.4%. Sequencing was carried out using memory CD4+ T cells sorted from blood. This sample's subset: CD45RA-negative fraction. J is TRBJ1-2 and V is TRBV11-2; TRBD1 aligns across 9 bases. The sequence derives from a man aged 18 to 35 in good health. The CDR3, as DNA: TGTGCCAGCAGGGAAACAGGGGGCGGGGGCTACACCTTC. Translating it yields CASRETGGGGYTF.